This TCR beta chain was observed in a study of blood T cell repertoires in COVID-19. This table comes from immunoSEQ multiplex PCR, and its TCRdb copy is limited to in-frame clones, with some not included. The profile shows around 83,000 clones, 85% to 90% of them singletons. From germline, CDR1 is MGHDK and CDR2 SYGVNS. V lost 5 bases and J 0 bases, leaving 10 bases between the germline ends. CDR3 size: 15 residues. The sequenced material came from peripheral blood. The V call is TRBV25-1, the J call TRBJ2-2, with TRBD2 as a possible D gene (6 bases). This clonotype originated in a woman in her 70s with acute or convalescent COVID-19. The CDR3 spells CASSPRGTNTGELFF. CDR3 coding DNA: TGTGCCAGCAGTCCTCGGGGGACGAACACCGGGGAGCTGTTTTTT.